This T cell receptor (beta chain) was recovered during a study of blood T cell repertoires in COVID-19. The overall study: Samples of COVID-19 (acute and convalescent) were obtained from the United States, Italy and Spain. Sources were T cells, B-cell-depleted T cells, or PBMCs; the material itself was cDNA or gDNA.

The CDR3 runs to 12 residues. Germline CDR1 and CDR2: KGHSH and LQKENI. The germline V and J ends were trimmed by 6 bases and 10 bases, with 15 bases remaining between them. Some clones are missing from TCRdb's copy, which holds only in-frame ones; the method was immunoSEQ multiplex PCR. The profile shows about 86,000 clones, over 80% of them singletons. This chain links TRBV18 with TRBJ1-1; D uncertain. The source is an elderly woman with active or convalescent COVID-19. Specimen: peripheral blood. CDR3 bases: TGTGCCAGCTCTCCCGAGGAGGTGGGAGCTTTCTTT. Its translation: CASSPEEVGAFF.